The subject of this entry is one T cell receptor (beta chain). The antigen is not known. Generated by immunoSEQ multiplex PCR, the TCRdb table keeps only in-frame clones and is missing some. The repertoire holds roughly 88,000 clones, 87% seen once, with about 4.5% in the top ten. The CDR3 runs to 14 residues. Per germline, CDR1 SGHRS and CDR2 YFSETQ. The ends lost 3 bases at V and 9 bases at J; junction bases unmatched: 3. The source of the sample is a study of OX40 agonist ivuxolimab in advanced cancers. The wider study: Anti-PD-1, anti-PD-L1 or anti-CTLA-4 therapy given earlier was allowed, and 40% had some. General study findings and limits: A proportion of nonresponders additionally exhibited low normalized T-cell clonal expansion. CD8+ T cells averaged more expanded clones than CD4+.

The sequencing here drew on CD4+ or CD8+ T cells sorted from blood, taken in a trial of the OX40 agonist ivuxolimab. The J gene is TRBJ2-1, the V gene TRBV5-1; 13 nucleotides align to TRBD2. This clonotype originated in an adult with an advanced solid tumor such as melanoma, head and neck, liver or kidney cancer. The CDR3 region is CASSWTSGSLEQFF. DNA of the CDR3: TGCGCCAGCAGCTGGACTAGCGGGAGTCTTGAGCAGTTCTTC.